This T cell receptor beta chain appears in the sequencing data of a study of blood T cell repertoires in COVID-19 (dated by TCRdb to the early 2020s). Regarding the complete study: Samples covering the acute and convalescent phases of COVID-19 were provided by collaborators in the United States, Italy and Spain. The material from the prospective study consisted of cDNA or gDNA derived from T cells, B-cell-depleted T cells, or PBMCs. Deeply sampled blood TCRbeta repertoires from subjects exposed to, actively infected with, or recovered from COVID-19 were included in the dataset. The repertoires were released in a freely available public database intended as a resource for research on the immune response to SARS-CoV-2. Samples came from the ongoing ImmuneRACE study (first 160 participants) plus 1,254 subjects from 6 global collaborators. Nearly every sample came with metadata listing a de-identified subject ID, COVID-19 status, age in years and sex. HLA class I and class II types, where available, came from metadata supplied by the sample provider rather than from assay-based typing. The research as a whole found: Clinical and demographic metadata were provided uncurated, with the amount varying by source and participant.

Regarding this clone: It has no known antigen specificity. One base away there is no much larger clone; base qualities are not given.

From the cysteine through the phenylalanine, the CDR3 covers 12 amino acids. Only the CDR3 region is kept as DNA, spanning 36 bases read in frame from base 1. V loses 2 bases, J loses 3 bases, and the germline ends lie 4 bases apart. CDR1 and CDR2 (LGHDT, YNNKEL) derive from the germline V gene (reference sequence). Each collaborating institution followed its own protocols to collect whole blood in K2EDTA tubes. For TCRbeta analysis, collaborators shipped samples as frozen whole blood, isolated PBMCs, or DNA extracted from either of those sample types. TCRbeta CDR3 regions were amplified from genomic DNA using the immunoSEQ Assay, a bias-controlled multiplex PCR. The published analysis was carried out like this. The number of nucleated cells in each sample was estimated from the amplification of reference gene primers within the assay. To quantify the absolute abundance of each unique TCRbeta CDR3 rearrangement, sequence reads were collapsed and filtered. Productive Simpson clonality was computed per sample as the square root of Simpson's diversity index over productive rearrangements. TCRdb took over this immuneACCESS table, retaining in-frame rearrangements with V and J assigned. Such tables are incomplete; in checked studies, under half of the missing clones stem from an unresolved V gene, and the remainder is unexplained. The D gene and trimming were derived from the DNA, and the V and J assignments and clone size from that table. The sample includes roughly 140,000 clones, with just under 90% observed a single time. Together, the top ten hold approximately 9.9% of the sample.

The sequenced sample consisted of peripheral blood. The chain couples TRBV3-1 (or the pseudogene TRBV3-2) to TRBJ1-2; confidence is insufficient to name the D gene. This sequence was found in a woman over 75 with acute or convalescent COVID-19. The CDR3 region reads CASSQIYYGYTF. The DNA sequence is as follows: TGTGCCAGCAGCCAAATATACTATGGCTACACCTTC.